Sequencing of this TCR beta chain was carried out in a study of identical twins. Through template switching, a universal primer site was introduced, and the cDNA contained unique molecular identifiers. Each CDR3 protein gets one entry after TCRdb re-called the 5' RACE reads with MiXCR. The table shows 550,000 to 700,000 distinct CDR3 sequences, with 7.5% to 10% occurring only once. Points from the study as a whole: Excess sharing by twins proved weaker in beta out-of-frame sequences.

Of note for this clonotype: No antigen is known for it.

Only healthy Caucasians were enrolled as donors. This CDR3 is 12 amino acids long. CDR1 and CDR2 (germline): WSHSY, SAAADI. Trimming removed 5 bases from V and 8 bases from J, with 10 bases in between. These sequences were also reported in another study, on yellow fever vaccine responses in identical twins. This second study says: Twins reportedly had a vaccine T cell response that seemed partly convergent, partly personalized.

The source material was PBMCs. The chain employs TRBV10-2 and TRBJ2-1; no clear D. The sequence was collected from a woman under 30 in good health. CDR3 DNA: TGCGCCAGCAGTCGCCCCCGAGATGAGCAGTTCTTC. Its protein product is CASSRPRDEQFF.